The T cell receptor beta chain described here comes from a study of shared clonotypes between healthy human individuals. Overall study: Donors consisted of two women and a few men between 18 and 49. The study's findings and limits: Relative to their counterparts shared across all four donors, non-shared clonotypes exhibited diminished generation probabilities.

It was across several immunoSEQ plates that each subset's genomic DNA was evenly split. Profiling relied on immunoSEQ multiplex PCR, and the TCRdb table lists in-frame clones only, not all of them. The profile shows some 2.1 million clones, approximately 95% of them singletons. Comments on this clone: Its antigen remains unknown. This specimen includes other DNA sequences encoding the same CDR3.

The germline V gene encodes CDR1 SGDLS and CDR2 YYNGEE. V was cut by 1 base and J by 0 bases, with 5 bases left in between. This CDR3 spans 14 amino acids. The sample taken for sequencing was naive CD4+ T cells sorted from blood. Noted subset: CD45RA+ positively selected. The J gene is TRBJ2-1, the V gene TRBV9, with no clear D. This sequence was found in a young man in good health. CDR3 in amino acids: CASSVSSSYNEQFF. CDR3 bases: TGTGCCAGCAGCGTATCCAGCTCCTACAATGAGCAGTTCTTC.